This note documents a single T cell receptor beta chain sequence. These data originate in a study of blood T cell repertoires in COVID-19. The age range of participants was 18 to 89 years, with residence in under 30 US areas. Generated by immunoSEQ multiplex PCR, the TCRdb table keeps only in-frame clones and is missing some. The table lists around 230,000 clones, roughly 89% of them singletons. The CDR3 contains 14 residues. Germline CDR1 is SGHVS and CDR2 is FQNEAQ. The V and J ends lost 1 base and 1 base respectively, with 7 bases between them. The sequenced sample was PBMCs or T cells enriched from blood (not recorded which). The rearrangement links TRBV7-8 to TRBJ1-2, with a tentative D call TRBD1 (6 bases). This clonotype was sampled from a woman in her twenties or thirties with acute COVID-19. The CDR3 nucleotides are TGTGCCAGCAGCTTAGAGGACAGTAACTATGGCTACACCTTC. Its protein is CASSLEDSNYGYTF.